This T cell receptor (beta chain) was sequenced for a study of blood T cell repertoires in COVID-19. Turning to the study itself: From the United States, Italy and Spain came samples of acute and convalescent COVID-19.

Sequencing used immunoSEQ multiplex PCR; TCRdb keeps in-frame clones, though not all of them. The table includes about 370,000 clones, almost 90% detected once. Trimming shortened V by 3 bases and J by 7 bases, and 8 bases separated the two germline ends. In germline, CDR1 is KGHDR, CDR2 SFDVKD. The CDR3 consists of 13 residues. This TCR was recovered from a man aged 18 to 29 with active or convalescent COVID-19. V usage is TRBV24-1 and J usage is TRBJ1-4; the D is unclear. What was sequenced was peripheral blood. The CDR3 nucleotides read TGTGCCACCAGTGATCCTATTAGTGAAAAACTGTTTTTT. It translates to CATSDPISEKLFF.